One sample yielded the 10 T cell receptor beta chains listed below, sequenced in a study of Ad26.COV2.S vaccination and SARS-CoV-2 variants. The assay was immunoSEQ multiplex PCR, and TCRdb's table has in-frame clones only and misses some. The sample consists of hundreds of thousands of clones, around nine tenths of them appearing once. The treatment was: some 20 received Ad26.COV2.S at low or high dose, single or two shots; roughly 5 received placebo; per-sample allocation not given. Specimens were obtained on day 63 following the first vaccine or placebo injection. The sample in question was peripheral blood, obtained in a trial of Ad26.COV2.S vaccine versus placebo. The receptor set was obtained from a person aged 18-60 years who received the Ad26.COV2.S COVID-19 vaccine or a placebo.

The chain recombines TRBV7-8 with TRBJ2-1; TRBD2 matches at 12 bases. The V and J ends lost 3 bases and 10 bases, in that order; junction bases with no gene match: 25. CDR3 size: 21 residues. The germline V gene encodes CDR1 SGHVS and CDR2 FQNEAQ. The CDR3 nucleotides read TGTGCCAGCAGCTTCCCCGTCGGGACAGCCGGACTAGCGGGACGGCCAACCGAGCAGTTCTTC. This sequence encodes CASSFPVGTAGLAGRPTEQFF. The full variable domain, rest sourced from reference TRBV7-8 and TRBJ2-1, is GAGVSQSPRYKVAKRGQDVALRCDPISGHVSLFWYQQALGQGPEFLTYFQNEAQLDKSGLPSDRFFAERPEGSVSTLKIQRTQQEDSAVYLCASSFPVGTAGLAGRPTEQFFGPGTRLTVL.

V usage is TRBV6-5 and J usage is TRBJ2-7, with 7 bases lining up with TRBD1. The trim removed 6 bases at V and 3 bases at J, leaving 8 bases unmatched. Germline V CDR1 and CDR2: MNHEY, SVGAGI. This CDR3 spans 14 amino acids. The CDR3 loop is CASRGMTGLYEQYF. The CDR3 nucleotides read TGTGCCAGCAGAGGGATGACAGGGCTCTACGAGCAGTACTTC.

The rearrangement links TRBV5-8 to TRBJ2-1, with 10 bases lining up with TRBD2. Germline V gene lookup returns CDR1 SGHTS and CDR2 YDEGEE. With V trimmed by 0 bases and J by 7 bases, 4 bases remained unmatched. The CDR3 totals 15 residues. CDR3: CASSLERGGHNEQFF. In nucleotides, the CDR3 is TGTGCCAGCAGCTTGGAGCGGGGGGGCCATAATGAGCAGTTCTTC.

This clone has just one count. The chain carries TRBV3-1 (or the pseudogene TRBV3-2) and TRBJ2-1; 8 nucleotides match TRBD2. The CDR3 runs 11 residues. Germline lookup yields CDR1 LGHDT and CDR2 YNNKEL (reference sequence). The trim removed 8 bases at V and 15 bases at J, leaving 9 bases unmatched. The CDR3 DNA follows: TGTGCCAGCCGGGGGGGTGGGGGAACGTTCTTC. Protein: CASRGGGGTFF.

V gene TRBV9 combines with J gene TRBJ2-3; TRBD2 might be the D (6 bases). The ends were cut back, 6 bases at V and 2 bases at J, with 10 bases in the middle. In germline, CDR1 is SGDLS, CDR2 YYNGEE. The length of the CDR3 is 13 residues. The CDR3 region has the DNA TGTGCCAGCACGGCGGGGCTCACAGATACGCAGTATTTT. It translates to CASTAGLTDTQYF.

The chain couples TRBV2 to TRBJ1-5; 9 positions agree with TRBD1. The CDR3 is made up of 15 amino acids. Germline assignment: CDR1 SNHLY and CDR2 FYNNEI. The V and J ends lost 6 bases and 5 bases, in that order; junction bases with no gene match: 8. CDR3 sequence reads: CASRDGTGRDQPQHF. The CDR3 DNA reads TGTGCCAGCAGGGACGGGACAGGGAGAGATCAGCCCCAGCATTTT.

This clone showed up just once. This chain joins TRBV24-1 and TRBJ2-1; D possibly corresponds to TRBD2 (5 bases). Germline V gives CDR1 KGHDR, CDR2 SFDVKD. The germline V and J ends were trimmed by 4 bases and 8 bases, with 11 bases remaining between them. The CDR3 extends over 13 amino acids. The CDR3 sequence: CATSETIDDEQFF. The DNA for the CDR3 is TGTGCCACCAGTGAGACTATCGACGATGAGCAGTTCTTC.

The chain links TRBV9 to TRBJ2-7; 10 bases line up with TRBD2. The CDR3 consists of 14 residues. V trimming: 2 bases; J trimming: 7 bases; junction bases outside the gene matches: 6. Germline CDR1 SGDLS, CDR2 YYNGEE. CDR3: CASSVSGRAEEQYF. CDR3 bases: TGTGCCAGCAGCGTCAGCGGGAGGGCGGAAGAGCAGTACTTC.

V and J are TRBV30 and TRBJ2-1; 9 bases agree with TRBD2. The CDR3 is made up of 15 amino acids. Germline values: CDR1 GTSNPN, CDR2 SVGIG (reference sequence). With 4 bases clipped from V and 0 bases from J, the junction kept 4 bases outside the gene matches. The chain's CDR3 is CAWTWREGSYNEQFF. The CDR3 nucleotides read TGTGCCTGGACCTGGCGGGAGGGCTCCTACAATGAGCAGTTCTTC.

This clone came up once. J is TRBJ2-5 and V is TRBV6-1; weak D call: TRBD1 (6 bases). The CDR3 spans 16 residues. Per germline, CDR1 MNHNS and CDR2 SASEGT. With 1 base removed from V and 2 bases from J, the gap between germline ends came to 14 bases. The CDR3 spells CASSEGGTILQETQYF. CDR3 bases: TGTGCCAGCAGTGAAGGGGGGACAATTCTGCAAGAGACCCAGTACTTC.